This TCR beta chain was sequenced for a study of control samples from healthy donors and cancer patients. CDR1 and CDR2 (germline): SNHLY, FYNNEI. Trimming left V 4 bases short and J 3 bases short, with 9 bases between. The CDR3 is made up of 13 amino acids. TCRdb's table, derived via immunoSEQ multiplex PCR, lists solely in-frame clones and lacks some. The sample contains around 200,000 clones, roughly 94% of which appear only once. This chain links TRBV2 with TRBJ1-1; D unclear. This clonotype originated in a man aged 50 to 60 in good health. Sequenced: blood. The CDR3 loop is CASSVGDYTEAFF. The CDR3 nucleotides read TGTGCCAGCAGTGTAGGTGATTACACTGAAGCTTTCTTT.